A single sample is the source of the 2 T cell receptor beta chains below, sequenced in a study of PD-1 blockade in mismatch repair-deficient tumors. The data were produced by immunoSEQ multiplex PCR, yet TCRdb's version contains in-frame clones alone and is incomplete. Among some 120,000 clones listed, about 90% were seen once. The sample was peripheral blood, taken almost 74 weeks after starting pembrolizumab. Source of these receptors: an adult with mismatch repair-deficient cancer.

The CDR3, as DNA: TGCGCCAGCAGCCAAGAAGAACAGGGGGTTTACGAGCAGTACTTC. It encodes CASSQEEQGVYEQYF. V is TRBV4-3 and J is TRBJ2-7; 8 bases align to TRBD1. There are 15 residues in the CDR3. Germline V CDR1 and CDR2: LGHNA, YSLEER. V was pared by 0 bases and J by 4 bases, with 5 bases of the junction left unmatched.

This sequence joins TRBV19 and TRBJ2-5, with a tentative D call TRBD1 (5 bases). Germline V CDR1 and CDR2: LNHDA, SQIVND (reference sequence). The CDR3 runs to 13 residues. Trimming left V 4 bases short and J 1 base short, with 7 bases between. As DNA, the CDR3 is TGTGCCAGTAGTAAGACAGCCCAAGAGACCCAGTACTTC. Translation: CASSKTAQETQYF.